A selection of T cell receptor beta chains follows, all from one sample in a study of cytotoxic CD8 clonotypes in ibrutinib-treated CLL. Here immunoSEQ multiplex PCR was the method, and the copy in TCRdb shows in-frame clones only, minus some. The table shows about 50,000 clones, with roughly 83% occurring only once. Sample: PBMCs, taken after 24 months of ibrutinib treatment. The receptors here all came from a human donor with chronic lymphocytic leukemia. Each CDR3 is given with its conserved first and last residue. A D gene is named only where the DNA matches it firmly. Clone size appears in some rows only: once, few, many, or a class for an expanded clone.

15	TRBD2	TRBV6-5	-	TRBJ2-3	TGTGCCAGCAGACCAATAGCGGGAGTGGGAGATACGCAGTATTTT	CASRPIAGVGDTQYF
12	-	TRBV7-2	-	TRBJ2-7	TGTGCCAGCAGCGAAACTGACTACGAGCAGTACTTC	CASSETDYEQYF
13	-	TRBV28	once	TRBJ1-4	TGTGCCAGCAGCTTGACAGATAATGAAAAACTGTTTTTT	CASSLTDNEKLFF
17	-	TRBV28	few	TRBJ1-1	TGTGCCAGCAGTTTAAGGGGGACGCCTCCCCTGAACACTGAAGCTTTCTTT	CASSLRGTPPLNTEAFF
14	TRBD1	TRBV28	-	TRBJ1-1	TGTGCCAGCAGGCTGACAGGGGCGAACACTGAAGCTTTCTTT	CASRLTGANTEAFF
13	-	TRBV7-9	-	TRBJ2-5	TGTGCCAGCAGCCTTGGACTTTGGGAGACCCAGTACTTC	CASSLGLWETQYF
15	-	TRBV5-6	-	TRBJ2-4	TGTGCCAGCAGCTTGGGGGCATTAGCCAAAAACATTCAGTACTTC	CASSLGALAKNIQYF
14	TRBD2	TRBV9	-	TRBJ2-7	TGTGCCAGCAGCCCGGGACTAGTGACCTACGAGCAGTACTTC	CASSPGLVTYEQYF
15	TRBD1	TRBV7-3	-	TRBJ2-5	TGTGCCAGCAGCGGCGGGACAGGGACTCAAGAGACCCAGTACTTC	CASSGGTGTQETQYF
13	-	TRBV5-1	few	TRBJ2-3	TGCGCCAGTAAGGAGGCCTTCACAGATACGCAGTATTTT	CASKEAFTDTQYF
15	TRBD2	TRBV5-1	-	TRBJ2-2	TGCGCCAGCCGGCCTAGCGGGAGAGGGGCCGGGGAGCTGTTTTTT	CASRPSGRGAGELFF
14	-	TRBV2	few	TRBJ2-7	TGTGCCAGCAGGAGGGGGGGGACAGACTACGAGCAGTACTTC	CASRRGGTDYEQYF
12	-	TRBV7-9	-	TRBJ1-5	TGTGCCAGCAGCTCCGGTATTCAGCCCCAGCATTTT	CASSSGIQPQHF
19	TRBD2	TRBV11-2	-	TRBJ2-1	TGTGCCAGCAGCACCGGACTAGCGGGAGGGCCAAGCTCCTACAATGAGCAGTTCTTC	CASSTGLAGGPSSYNEQFF
15	-	TRBV7-2	-	TRBJ2-1	TGTGCCAGCAGCCCCGCGGGGACTTCCTACAATGAGCAGTTCTTC	CASSPAGTSYNEQFF
10	-	TRBV20-1	-	TRBJ2-3	TGCAGTGCTAGCACAGATACGCAGTATTTT	CSASTDTQYF
14	-	TRBV18	-	TRBJ1-3	TGTGCCAGCTCACCACCGACAGTGGGAAACACCATATATTTT	CASSPPTVGNTIYF
12	-	TRBV7-6	-	TRBJ2-1	TGTGCCAGCAGCTGGGCTAGCACTGAGCAGTTCTTC	CASSWASTEQFF
15	-	TRBV2	few	TRBJ1-3	TGTGCCAGCAGTGACCCGCGTACCTCTGGAAACACCATATATTTT	CASSDPRTSGNTIYF
13	-	TRBV7-8	few	TRBJ2-1	TGTGCCAGCAGCTTAAATTTCAGGAATGAGCAGTTCTTC	CASSLNFRNEQFF
14	-	TRBV4-2	-	TRBJ1-5	TGTGCCAGCAGCCACACAGGTCCCAATCAGCCCCAGCATTTT	CASSHTGPNQPQHF
13	-	TRBV19	-	TRBJ1-1	TGTGCCAGTAGTGAGGTCAGGGGAATTGAAGCTTTCTTT	CASSEVRGIEAFF
16	TRBD2	TRBV6-1	-	TRBJ2-3	TGTGCCAGCAGTGAACTAGCGGGCTGGGCCAGGGATACGCAGTATTTT	CASSELAGWARDTQYF
15	TRBD2	TRBV6-4	-	TRBJ2-3	TGTGCCAGCAGCTCTAGCGGGAGCTCGACAGATACGCAGTATTTT	CASSSSGSSTDTQYF
13	TRBD2	TRBV11-3	-	TRBJ2-7	TGTGCCAGCAGCTCGACTAGCGGGGACGAGCAGTACTTC	CASSSTSGDEQYF
14	-	TRBV2	-	TRBJ1-6	TGTGCCAGCAGTGAAGGGGCAGTTAATTCACCCCTCCACTTT	CASSEGAVNSPLHF
16	-	TRBV9	-	TRBJ2-5	TGTGCCAGCAGCGTAGGTCCAGGGGCCGGAAAAGAGACCCAGTACTTC	CASSVGPGAGKETQYF
14	-	TRBV30	-	TRBJ1-3	TGTGCCTGGAGCCACAGGAGCTCTGGAAACACCATATATTTT	CAWSHRSSGNTIYF
15	-	TRBV28	-	TRBJ1-1	TGTGCCAGCAGCACCCCCATAAACGGCGACACTGAAGCTTTCTTT	CASSTPINGDTEAFF
17	-	TRBV1	-	TRBJ1-2	TGCACCAGCAGCCAAAAAGGAGGGGACAGGGGACAATGTGGCTACACCTTC	CTSSQKGGDRGQCGYTF